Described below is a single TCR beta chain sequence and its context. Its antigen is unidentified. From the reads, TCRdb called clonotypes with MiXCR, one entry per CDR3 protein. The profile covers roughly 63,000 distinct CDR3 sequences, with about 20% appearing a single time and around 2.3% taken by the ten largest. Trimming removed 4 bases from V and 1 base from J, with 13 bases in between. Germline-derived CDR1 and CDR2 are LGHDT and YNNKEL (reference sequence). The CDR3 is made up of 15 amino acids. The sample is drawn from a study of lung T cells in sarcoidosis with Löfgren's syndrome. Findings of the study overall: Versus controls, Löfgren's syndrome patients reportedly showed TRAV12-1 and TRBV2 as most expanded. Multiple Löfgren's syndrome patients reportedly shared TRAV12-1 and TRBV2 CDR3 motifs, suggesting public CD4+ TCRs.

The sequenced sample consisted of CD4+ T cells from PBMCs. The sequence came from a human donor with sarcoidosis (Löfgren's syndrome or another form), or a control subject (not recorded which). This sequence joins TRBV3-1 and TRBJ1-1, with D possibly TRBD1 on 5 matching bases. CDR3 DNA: TGTGCCAGCAGCCCCCAGGGCCTCCAGAACACTGAAGCTTTCTTT. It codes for CASSPQGLQNTEAFF.